The 29 T cell receptor beta chains in this list originate from one sample, sequenced in a study of T cell clonality in common variable immunodeficiency. Repertoires were generated with immunoSEQ multiplex PCR, while TCRdb's copy carries only in-frame clones and drops some. Listed for the sample are around 47,000 clones, none seen a single time. The material sequenced was peripheral blood mononuclear cells. Receptor source: a person aged 18 to 70 in good health.

This clone was counted between two and nine times. The missing CDR3 end, 3 residues past where the read stops, is filled in from the germline J gene. This chain connects TRBV7-9 to TRBJ2-7; 7 bases agree with TRBD1. Per germline, CDR1 SEHNR and CDR2 FQNEAQ (reference sequence). V dropped 5 bases and J dropped 3; count of bases not matched to a gene: 7. This CDR3 comprises 14 residues. This CDR3 reads CASSGDRVFYEQYF. The DNA read from the CDR3 is TGTGCCAGCAGCGGAGACAGGGTTTTCTACGAG.

This clone was detected ten times or more. Read coverage stops 3 residues before the CDR3 terminus; the germline J gene supplies the remainder. The chain carries TRBV20-1 and TRBJ1-5; 10 nucleotides align to TRBD1. V lost 5 bases to trimming and J lost 6 bases; unmatched junction nucleotides: 10. This CDR3 region has 15 residues. Per germline, CDR1 DFQATT and CDR2 SNEGSKA (reference sequence). The CDR3 loop reads CSARQGAVSRQPQHF. The CDR3 bases that were read are TGCAGTGCTCGACAGGGGGCAGTATCACGTCAGCCC.

This clone appeared many times. The missing CDR3 end, 3 residues past where the read stops, is filled in from the germline J gene. The chain combines TRBV18 with TRBJ2-1, with TRBD1 as a possible D gene (6 bases). Trimming took 1 base from V and 5 from J, leaving 12 bases between them. The germline V gene encodes CDR1 KGHSH and CDR2 LQKENI. The CDR3 contains 15 residues. CDR3 sequence: CASSPQGQLNNEQFF. The CDR3 DNA, read in part, is TGTGCCAGCTCACCACAAGGACAGCTCAACAATGAG.

This clone was counted at least ten times. The read gets to within 3 residues of the CDR3 end, and the germline J gene fills in the rest. The chain has TRBV27 and TRBJ2-1; D perhaps matches TRBD1 (5 bases). Germline V gene data show CDR1 as MNHEY and CDR2 as SMNVEV (reference sequence). Deletions cut 2 bases from V and 6 bases from J, with 8 bases between. CDR3 size: 13 residues. The DNA read from the CDR3 is TGTGCCAGCAGTTTAGCCCAGGGCAATGAG. Its protein is CASSLAQGNE. In full, the CDR3 reads CASSLAQGNEQFF.

There are many counts of this clone. The read falls 3 residues short of the CDR3 end, and the missing part is taken from the germline J gene. The chain combines TRBV20-1 with TRBJ1-5; 9 bases line up with TRBD1. Losses at the gene ends were 2 bases for V and 4 bases for J; bases not matched to a gene: 6. CDR1 is DFQATT, CDR2 SNEGSKA, per germline (reference sequence). The CDR3 loop spans 15 amino acids. The part of the CDR3 DNA that was read is TGCAGTGCTAGATCCGGACAGGGGATTAATCAGCCC. Encoded protein: CSARSGQGINQP. The entire CDR3 sequence reads CSARSGQGINQPQHF.

Notes on this clone: The CDR3 end lies 3 residues beyond the end of the read and is filled in from the germline J gene. The chain links TRBV7-6 to TRBJ2-2; 7 bases align to TRBD2. Per the germline V gene, CDR1 is SGHVS and CDR2 is FNYEAQ. The CDR3 consists of 16 residues. The V segment lost 5 bases and the J segment 2 bases; nucleotides outside the gene matches: 8. The DNA read from the CDR3 is TGTGCCAGCAGCAAAATTGGGGGGGAAAACACCGGGGAG. It codes for CASSKIGGENTGE. The whole CDR3 sequence reads CASSKIGGENTGELFF.

At least ten counts were recorded for this clone. The CDR3 end lies 3 residues beyond the end of the read and is filled in from the germline J gene. The chain carries TRBV19 and TRBJ2-7, with a weak D call TRBD2 (6 bases). The CDR3 contains 17 residues. V shed 1 base and J shed 0 bases, with 16 bases lying between them. The V gene's germline CDR1 is LNHDA and CDR2 SQIVND (reference sequence). CDR3 residues: CASSIGVPGLYSYEQYF. The covered CDR3 bases are TGTGCCAGTAGTATAGGCGTCCCGGGACTGTACTCCTACGAG.

At least ten counts were recorded for this clone. The observed sequence ends 3 residues before the CDR3 terminus, with the missing tail filled in from the germline J gene. This chain connects TRBV11-2 to TRBJ2-7; no definite D call. Germline V CDR1 and CDR2: SGHAT, FQNNGV. The CDR3 runs 14 residues. V was shortened by 1 base and J by 1 base, with 8 bases between the two germline ends. The part of the CDR3 DNA that was read is TGTGCCAGCAGCTTAGGAGCCAATTCCTACGAG. Translating gives CASSLGANSYE. The full CDR3 protein is CASSLGANSYEQYF.

This clone was detected many times. The read gets to within 3 residues of the CDR3 end, and the germline J gene fills in the rest. The chain links TRBV19 to TRBJ2-1; D is unclear. Germline values: CDR1 LNHDA, CDR2 SQIVND (reference sequence). The CDR3 is 16 amino acids. Trimming took 3 bases from V and 7 from J, leaving 19 bases between them. The sequenced CDR3 bases are TGTGCCAGTAGTATCTCTTCAGACCGGGTTTCTAATGAG. Residues: CASSISSDRVSNE. The whole CDR3 sequence is CASSISSDRVSNEQFF.

Many counts were recorded for this clone. Partial CDR3 DNA: TGTGCCAGCAGGAGGGGGGGGAACACCGGGGAG. This sequence encodes CASRRGGNTGE. The CDR3 in its entirety is CASRRGGNTGELFF. The rearrangement joins TRBV2 to TRBJ2-2; possibly TRBD2 for D (7 bases). The read is 3 residues too short to cover the CDR3 end, so that end is filled in from the germline J gene. Between the trimmed V and J ends, which lost 6 bases and 1 base, there was a span of 9 bases. Germline CDR1 SNHLY, CDR2 FYNNEI. The CDR3 runs to 14 residues. The variable domain in full, with the rest retrieved from reference TRBV2 and TRBJ2-2, is EPEVTQTPSHQVTQMGQEVILRCVPISNHLYFYWYRQILGQKVEFLVSFYNNEISEKSEIFDDQFSVERPDGSNFTLKIRSTKLEDSAMYFCASRRGGNTGELFFGEGSRLTVL.

With regard to this clone: Coverage ceases 3 residues before the CDR3 finishes, and the germline J gene fills in the end. The genes are TRBV18 and TRBJ2-3, with 8 bases that match TRBD2. With 5 bases clipped from V and 6 bases from J, the junction kept 4 bases outside the gene matches. Germline V lookup: CDR1 KGHSH, CDR2 LQKENI. The CDR3 length is 13 residues. CDR3 DNA (partial): TGTGCCAGCTCATCGGGGGGGCCGGATACG. Protein: CASSSGGPDT. The full CDR3 sequence reads CASSSGGPDTQYF. The whole variable domain, filled in from reference TRBV18 and TRBJ2-3, reads NAGVMQNPRHLVRRRGQEARLRCSPMKGHSHVYWYRQLPEEGLKFMVYLQKENIIDESGMPKERFSAEFPKEGPSILRIQQVVRGDSAAYFCASSSGGPDTQYFGPGTRLTVL.

This clone was recorded at least ten times. The CDR3 end falls 3 residues outside the read, so it is completed with the germline J gene. The gene calls are TRBV7-2 and TRBJ1-5; 7 bases are shared with TRBD1. The trim removed 6 bases at V and 4 bases at J, leaving 6 bases unmatched. Germline V CDR1 and CDR2: SGHTA, FQGNSA. CDR3 size: 14 residues. The CDR3 loop reads CASSLNRGNQPQHF. CDR3 DNA (partial): TGTGCCAGCAGTTTGAACAGGGGAAATCAGCCC.

This clone came up many times. The read finishes 3 residues shy of the CDR3 end, and the germline J gene is used to complete it. This sequence joins TRBV5-1 and TRBJ2-5; D possibly corresponds to TRBD1 (6 bases). This CDR3 contains 15 residues. Germline-derived CDR1 and CDR2 are SGHRS and YFSETQ. The V end was cut by 4 bases, the J end by 3 bases, with 16 bases between. The part of the CDR3 DNA that was read is TGCGCCAGCAGCACCAACGGACAGATCGAAGAGACC. Amino acid sequence: CASSTNGQIEET. The whole CDR3 sequence reads CASSTNGQIEETQYF.

There are many counts of this clone. Coverage ceases 3 residues before the CDR3 finishes, and the germline J gene fills in the end. J is TRBJ2-4 and V is TRBV18; the match to TRBD1 covers 7 bases. Losses at the gene ends were 4 bases for V and 7 bases for J; bases not matched to a gene: 7. CDR1 is KGHSH and CDR2 is LQKENI in the germline V gene. The CDR3 consists of 14 residues. This CDR3 is CASSRTGTANIQYF. Partial CDR3 DNA: TGTGCCAGCTCACGGACCGGGACAGCGAACATT.

This clone was picked up many times. The read terminates 3 residues before the CDR3 end, so the remaining end is supplied by the germline J gene. The chain combines TRBV29-1 with TRBJ2-3, with D possibly matching TRBD1 (6 bases). The germline CDR1 and CDR2 sequences are SQVTM and ANQGSEA. The V and J ends lost 6 bases and 4 bases respectively, with 11 bases between them. CDR3 length equals 12 residues. The CDR3 bases that were read are TGCAGCGTCAGGGGAGATGCAGATACG. Translation gives CSVRGDADT. The entire CDR3 sequence reads CSVRGDADTQYF.

This clone showed up many times. Read sequence stops 3 residues before the CDR3 end, and the germline J gene provides the missing end. The J gene is TRBJ2-2, the V gene TRBV5-1; D perhaps matches TRBD2 (5 bases). The CDR3 has 17 amino acids. V was pared by 4 bases and J by 0 bases, with 16 bases between. The V gene's germline CDR1 is SGHRS and CDR2 YFSETQ. CDR3 in amino acids: CASSPQEETSNTGELFF. The CDR3 bases that were read are TGCGCCAGCAGCCCCCAGGAGGAAACTTCGAACACCGGGGAG. Filled out from reference TRBV5-1 and TRBJ2-2, the complete variable domain reads KAGVTQTPRYLIKTRGQQVTLSCSPISGHRSVSWYQQTPGQGLQFLFEYFSETQRNKGNFPGRFSGRQFSNSRSEMNVSTLELGDSALYLCASSPQEETSNTGELFFGEGSRLTVL.

There are many counts of this clone. The CDR3 is cut off 3 residues early in the read; its end comes from the germline J gene. V is TRBV2 and J is TRBJ2-1, with TRBD2 identical over 12 bases. The V gene end was trimmed by 2 bases and the J gene end by 9 bases; junction bases not matched to a gene: 5. Germline V lookup: CDR1 SNHLY, CDR2 FYNNEI. This CDR3 is built from 15 residues. CDR3 bases read: TGTGCCAGCAGTGAAAGGCTAGCGGGGGGGGGTGAG. Translated, it gives CASSERLAGGGE. The entire CDR3 protein is CASSERLAGGGEQFF.

At least ten counts were recorded for this clone. The covered CDR3 bases are TGCGCCAGCAGCCCTAGTGGGTCCTCTACCCCCTACGAG. It translates to CASSPSGSSTPYE. The full CDR3 protein is CASSPSGSSTPYEQYF. The gene calls are TRBV5-1 and TRBJ2-7; D gene unclear. The CDR3 end lies 3 residues beyond the end of the read and is filled in from the germline J gene. The ends were cut back, 4 bases at V and 2 bases at J, with 19 bases in the middle. This CDR3 spans 16 amino acids. From germline, CDR1 is SGHRS and CDR2 YFSETQ. Variable domain in full (rest from reference TRBV5-1 and TRBJ2-7): KAGVTQTPRYLIKTRGQQVTLSCSPISGHRSVSWYQQTPGQGLQFLFEYFSETQRNKGNFPGRFSGRQFSNSRSEMNVSTLELGDSALYLCASSPSGSSTPYEQYFGPGTRLTVT.

This clone was observed at least ten times. The CDR3 goes on 3 residues after the read ends, and that part is filled in from the germline J gene. The rearrangement uses TRBV5-1 and TRBJ2-2, with unresolved D. Trimming took 2 bases from V and 3 from J, leaving 5 bases between them. CDR3 length equals 13 residues. The germline V gene encodes CDR1 SGHRS and CDR2 YFSETQ. CDR3 sequence reads: CASSLRDTGELFF. The CDR3 DNA, read in part, is TGCGCCAGCAGCTTACGGGACACCGGGGAG.

This clone was detected ten times or more. The read ends 3 residues before the CDR3 terminus; that terminus is restored from the germline J gene. The gene calls are TRBV5-1 and TRBJ2-7, with no clear D. The germline gives CDR1 SGHRS, CDR2 YFSETQ. The V end was cut by 0 bases, the J end by 2 bases, with 9 bases between. The CDR3 totals 14 residues. This chain's CDR3 is CASSLVAEPYEQYF. CDR3 bases read: TGCGCCAGCAGCTTGGTTGCAGAACCCTACGAG.

This clone was picked up many times. Read data end 3 residues before the CDR3 end; the end is taken from the germline J gene. This chain uses TRBV5-1 with TRBJ2-3, with 7 bases lining up with TRBD1. The trim removed 2 bases at V and 0 bases at J, leaving 3 bases unmatched. The CDR3 totals 15 residues. Germline V gene lookup returns CDR1 SGHRS and CDR2 YFSETQ. CDR3 DNA (partial): TGCGCCAGCAGCTTCCGGGACAGTAGCACAGATACG. Amino acids: CASSFRDSSTDT. The entire CDR3 protein reads CASSFRDSSTDTQYF.

This clone was counted many times. Coverage ceases 3 residues before the CDR3 finishes, and the germline J gene fills in the end. V usage is TRBV18 and J usage is TRBJ2-7; 9 nucleotides match TRBD1. Looked up from germline, CDR1 is KGHSH and CDR2 is LQKENI. The V gene end was trimmed by 4 bases and the J gene end by 5 bases; junction bases not matched to a gene: 15. The CDR3 covers 17 residues. CDR3 DNA (partial): TGTGCCAGCTCACTAAACGTCCGGGACAGGGTATTTCACGAG. This translates into CASSLNVRDRVFHE. The full CDR3 protein is CASSLNVRDRVFHEQYF. The variable domain in full, completed from reference TRBV18 and TRBJ2-7, reads NAGVMQNPRHLVRRRGQEARLRCSPMKGHSHVYWYRQLPEEGLKFMVYLQKENIIDESGMPKERFSAEFPKEGPSILRIQQVVRGDSAAYFCASSLNVRDRVFHEQYFGPGTRLTVT.

This clone was detected many times. The read stops 3 residues short of the end of the CDR3; the missing end is completed from the germline J gene. V is TRBV6-4 and J is TRBJ1-1, with D maybe TRBD1 (6 bases). Germline V CDR1 and CDR2: MRHNA, SNTAGT. This CDR3 spans 15 amino acids. V lost 6 bases to trimming and J lost 0 bases, with 14 bases between them. The sequenced part of the CDR3 DNA is TGTGCCAGCAGATCTACCGGGACACTGAACACTGAA. This sequence encodes CASRSTGTLNTE. The full CDR3 protein is CASRSTGTLNTEAFF.

The CDR3 loop is CASSLRQEEKLFF. CDR3 DNA (partial): TGTGCCAGCAGCTTACGACAGGAGGAAAAA. The chain recombines TRBV7-9 with TRBJ1-4; D might be TRBD1 (6 bases). The observed sequence ends 3 residues before the CDR3 terminus, with the missing tail filled in from the germline J gene. The CDR3 loop spans 13 amino acids. Germline values: CDR1 SEHNR, CDR2 FQNEAQ (reference sequence). V lost 2 bases and J 8 bases, leaving 9 bases between the germline ends.

This clone was picked up many times. The CDR3 end is not reached by the read, which stops 3 residues before it; the germline J gene fills it in. The genes are TRBV10-3 and TRBJ2-1; TRBD1 aligns across 9 bases. V gave up 6 bases and J gave up 3 bases; unmatched junction bases: 9. Germline assignment: CDR1 ENHRY and CDR2 SYGVKD. This CDR3 has 16 amino acids. The DNA read from the CDR3 is TGTGCCATCAGCGAACCGGGACAGGGATTCTACAATGAG. Amino acid sequence: CAISEPGQGFYNE. The full CDR3 protein is CAISEPGQGFYNEQFF.

This clone was recorded at least ten times. The DNA ends 3 residues before the CDR3 does, and the rest of the CDR3 is filled in from the germline J gene. The V and J genes are TRBV7-9 and TRBJ1-5, with D maybe TRBD1 (5 bases). V was cut by 0 bases and J by 8 bases, with 8 bases left in between. The CDR3 is 13 residues long. Germline-derived CDR1 and CDR2 are SEHNR and FQNEAQ (reference sequence). The CDR3 DNA, read in part, is TGTGCCAGCAGCTTAGCCGCGGACAAGCCC. Its translation: CASSLAADKP. The whole CDR3 protein is CASSLAADKPQHF.

This clone appeared a few times. The DNA ends 3 residues before the CDR3 does, and the rest of the CDR3 is filled in from the germline J gene. The chain carries TRBV5-1 and TRBJ2-5, with 12 bases matching TRBD2. With V trimmed by 0 bases and J by 2 bases, 8 bases remained unmatched. The CDR3 consists of 18 residues. The V gene's germline CDR1 is SGHRS and CDR2 YFSETQ. The CDR3 DNA, read in part, is TGCGCCAGCAGCTTGGATGGGCTAGCGGGAGGGGGGCAAGAGACC. Translated, it gives CASSLDGLAGGGQET. The complete CDR3 reads CASSLDGLAGGGQETQYF.

This clone was counted many times. The read falls 3 residues short of the CDR3 end, and the missing part is taken from the germline J gene. The chain joins TRBV20-1 to TRBJ2-1, with 8 positions matching TRBD2. The germline V gene has CDR1 DFQATT and CDR2 SNEGSKA (reference sequence). The CDR3 loop spans 14 amino acids. V shed 1 base and J 8 bases; nucleotides not matched to a gene: 7. The part of the CDR3 DNA that was read is TGCAGTGCTAGAGTGGCAGCGGGAGTTTATGAG. Translated: CSARVAAGVYE. The entire CDR3 is CSARVAAGVYEQFF.

This clone was seen ten or more times. Coverage ceases 3 residues before the CDR3 finishes, and the germline J gene fills in the end. The V and J genes are TRBV5-1 and TRBJ2-3, with TRBD2 matching 7 bases. CDR1 SGHRS and CDR2 YFSETQ come from the germline V gene. The J segment lost 2 bases and the V segment lost 0 bases, leaving 6 bases of the junction unmatched. CDR3 size: 16 residues. CDR3 DNA (partial): TGCGCCAGCAGCTTGGACGTGGGGGGGGTCACAGATACG. Amino acids: CASSLDVGGVTDT. The full CDR3 reads CASSLDVGGVTDTQYF.